The present T cell receptor beta chain was sequenced within a study of blood T cell repertoires in COVID-19. Clones were read by immunoSEQ multiplex PCR, and TCRdb kept only the in-frame ones, dropping some. Counted here are 200,000 to 300,000 clones, 84% occurring once; the ten biggest clones make up approximately 4%. CDR3 length: 15 amino acids. V was pared by 5 bases and J by 1 base, with 13 bases between. The germline V gene has CDR1 SGHTA and CDR2 FQGNSA. This chain joins TRBV7-2 and TRBJ2-3, with a possible D match to TRBD1 (5 bases). This TCR was sampled from a man aged 60 to 75 with acute or convalescent COVID-19. Material: peripheral blood. CDR3: CASSPQGGGTDTQYF. CDR3 DNA: TGTGCCAGCAGCCCCCAGGGTGGTGGCACAGATACGCAGTATTTT.